A single sample gave rise to the 18 T cell receptor beta chains below, sequenced in a study of regulatory T cells in long-lasting Graves disease. Time point described: newly diagnosed GD, antithyroid drugs for less than 3 months. With RNA extracted from PBMCs as input, the TCR library was made. Building the TCR beta libraries relied on iRepertoire HTBI primers, and CDR3 regions underwent Arm-PCR. From the multiplex PCR reads, TCRdb called clonotypes with MiXCR, one entry per CDR3 protein. The sample gives approximately 540,000 distinct CDR3 sequences, around 13% of which show up once; roughly 8.9% is in the top ten. The sample was also linked to a second study, of T cells in Graves' hyperthyroidism and ophthalmopathy.

This sample comprised peripheral blood mononuclear cells (PBMCs), obtained at new diagnosis, from a patient treated with antithyroid drugs. Receptor source: a young woman with Graves disease.

The V call is TRBV28, the J call TRBJ2-3, with TRBD2 matching over 8 bases. The junction had 11 bases not matched to a gene; V was cut back by 4 bases and J by 5 bases. Germline CDR1 is MDHEN and CDR2 is SYDVKM. This CDR3 comprises 16 residues. CDR3 in DNA: TGTGCCAGCAGTTCGCGCAGCGGGAGCGGAGGAGATACGCAGTATTTT. Translation: CASSSRSGSGGDTQYF.

This clonotype was observed at least ten times. This chain joins TRBV28 and TRBJ2-5, with 9 bases matching TRBD2. This CDR3 spans 16 amino acids. Germline CDR1 is MDHEN and CDR2 is SYDVKM. V dropped 6 bases and J dropped 5; count of bases not matched to a gene: 13. The chain's CDR3 is CASSPGVAGVGETQYF. CDR3 in DNA: TGTGCCAGCAGCCCTGGGGTAGCGGGAGTAGGGGAGACCCAGTACTTC.

Ten or more counts support this clonotype. V gene TRBV29-1 combines with J gene TRBJ2-1, with 13 bases lining up with TRBD2. The CDR3 has 14 amino acids. V lost 3 bases, J lost 7 bases, and 3 bases stayed unmatched. Per germline, CDR1 SQVTM and CDR2 ANQGSEA. CDR3 sequence reads: CSVDRTSGRNEQFF. DNA for the CDR3: TGCAGCGTTGATAGGACTAGCGGGAGAAATGAGCAGTTCTTC.

This clonotype has more than one count but fewer than ten. The gene calls are TRBV19 and TRBJ2-1; 12 nucleotides agree with TRBD2. V lost 5 bases to trimming and J lost 0 bases; unmatched junction nucleotides: 5. CDR3 length: 17 residues. CDR1 is LNHDA, CDR2 SQIVND, per germline (reference sequence). DNA of the CDR3: TGTGCCAGTAGTCTAGCGGGAGGGTACAGCTCCTACAATGAGCAGTTCTTC. Amino acid sequence: CASSLAGGYSSYNEQFF.

This clonotype was recorded many times. The genes are TRBV7-9 and TRBJ1-5; D is uncertain. This CDR3 region has 15 residues. V lost 1 base to trimming and J lost 0 bases, with 7 bases between them. The germline V gene has CDR1 SEHNR and CDR2 FQNEAQ (reference sequence). The CDR3 loop is CASSLGSTSNQPQHF. CDR3 sequence (DNA): TGTGCCAGCAGCTTAGGAAGCACTAGCAATCAGCCCCAGCATTTT.

This clonotype was seen at least ten times. CDR3 amino acids: CASSLGFTGTGGALETQYF. Written as DNA, the CDR3 is TGTGCCAGCAGTTTAGGGTTTACCGGGACAGGGGGCGCCTTGGAGACCCAGTACTTC. This chain joins TRBV12-3 or TRBV12-4 and TRBJ2-5; 12 bases are a match to TRBD1. The CDR3 is 19 residues long. V shed 1 base and J 5 bases; nucleotides not matched to a gene: 14.

The chain couples TRBV2 to TRBJ2-1, with 8 nucleotides matching TRBD2. The CDR3 loop spans 15 amino acids. The V segment lost 6 bases and the J segment 1 base; nucleotides outside the gene matches: 5. CDR1 is SNHLY and CDR2 is FYNNEI in the germline V gene. The CDR3 coding sequence is TGTGCCAGCAGAAAGGGACTAGGTTCCTACAATGAGCAGTTCTTC. Its translation: CASRKGLGSYNEQFF.

This clonotype has ten or more counts. V and J are TRBV12-3 or TRBV12-4 and TRBJ1-5; D might be TRBD1 (5 bases). The V and J ends lost 6 bases and 6 bases respectively, with 18 bases between them. The CDR3 runs to 15 residues. CDR3 coding DNA: TGTGCCAGCAGGTTCTCTGCCAGGGAAAGTCAGCCCCAGCATTTT. It translates to CASRFSARESQPQHF.

This clonotype occurred many times. The V call is TRBV20-1, the J call TRBJ2-3, with 9 bases aligning to TRBD2. Germline assignment: CDR1 DFQATT and CDR2 SNEGSKA (reference sequence). The CDR3 contains 14 residues. The V and J ends lost 6 bases and 2 bases, in that order; junction bases with no gene match: 6. The CDR3, as DNA: TGCAGTGCCCCGACTAGCGGTAACACAGATACGCAGTATTTT. The encoded protein is CSAPTSGNTDTQYF.

This clonotype was counted at least ten times. CDR3 sequence reads: CASSLDRSSYEQYF. DNA for the CDR3: TGTGCCAGCTCCCTCGACAGGAGCTCCTACGAGCAGTACTTC. This chain joins TRBV18 and TRBJ2-7; perhaps TRBD1 as D (6 bases). V lost 6 bases and J lost 0, with 12 bases in between. This CDR3 has 14 residues. Germline CDR1 reads KGHSH; CDR2 reads LQKENI.

There are many counts of this clonotype. The chain links TRBV30 to TRBJ1-2; D may be TRBD1 (5 bases). This CDR3 has 12 residues. Germline values: CDR1 GTSNPN, CDR2 SVGIG (reference sequence). V was cut by 0 bases and J by 12 bases, with 14 bases left in between. The DNA of the CDR3 is TGTGCCTGGAGTGTACCATCCGGGGCGCACACCTTC. Encoded protein: CAWSVPSGAHTF. Supplemented by reference TRBV30 and TRBJ1-2, the full variable domain reads SQTIHQWPATLVQPVGSPLSLECTVEGTSNPNLYWYRQAAGRGLQLLFYSVGIGQISSEVPQNLSASRPQDRQFILSSKKLLLSDSGFYLCAWSVPSGAHTFGSGTRLTVV.

The chain carries TRBV2 and TRBJ2-2; no definite D call. There are 12 residues in the CDR3. Germline V gene lookup returns CDR1 SNHLY and CDR2 FYNNEI. V lost 6 bases, J lost 7 bases, and 9 bases lay in between. The CDR3 DNA reads as TGTGCCAGCAGCCGAAGTGGCGGGGAGCTGTTTTTT. Protein: CASSRSGGELFF.

The chain has TRBV6-5 and TRBJ2-7; TRBD2 is a possible D gene (6 bases). Trimming left V 2 bases short and J 2 bases short, with 16 bases between. The CDR3 has 16 amino acids. Germline CDR1 is MNHEY and CDR2 is SVGAGI. The CDR3 sequence: CASSYRGVGLTYEQYF. In nucleotides, the CDR3 is TGTGCCAGCAGTTACCGAGGTGTCGGACTAACCTACGAGCAGTACTTC.

This clonotype was detected ten times or more. The chain joins TRBV18 to TRBJ2-7, with D tentatively TRBD2 (5 bases). The CDR3 contains 12 residues. Germline loops: CDR1 KGHSH, CDR2 LQKENI. Trimming shortened V by 1 base and J by 7 bases, and 8 bases separated the two germline ends. CDR3 sequence reads: CASSPRRLEQYF. The CDR3 bases are TGTGCCAGCTCACCACGGAGGTTGGAGCAGTACTTC.

This clonotype appeared many times. Here the CDR3 DNA reads TGTGCCAGCAGTTTCCGCGGGACGAGGGAAGGCTACACCTTC. Translated: CASSFRGTREGYTF. The chain combines TRBV6-5 with TRBJ1-2; TRBD1 might be the D (5 bases). The CDR3 contains 14 residues. V was trimmed by 4 bases and J by 8 bases, leaving 17 bases between them. Germline CDR1 is MNHEY and CDR2 is SVGAGI.

Ten or more counts support this clonotype. The V gene is TRBV10-3, the J gene TRBJ2-1; 7 positions match TRBD2. Per the germline V gene, CDR1 is ENHRY and CDR2 is SYGVKD. V dropped 7 bases and J dropped 2; count of bases not matched to a gene: 11. The CDR3 loop spans 16 amino acids. In nucleotides, the CDR3 is TGTGCCATCAATTTCGAAGCGGGGACGACCTACAATGAGCAGTTCTTC. Protein: CAINFEAGTTYNEQFF.

This clonotype has ten or more counts. The J gene is TRBJ2-3, the V gene TRBV12-3 or TRBV12-4; D possibly corresponds to TRBD2 (6 bases). This CDR3 has 17 residues. The V and J ends lost 7 bases and 3 bases respectively, with 23 bases between them. CDR3 protein: CASNLRARGGMTDTQYF. The CDR3, as DNA: TGTGCCAGCAACCTGAGGGCCCGGGGAGGTATGACAGATACGCAGTATTTT.

This clonotype was seen a handful of times. The CDR3 region has the DNA TGCAGTGCCGGTGTGGCAGCCGGCGAGCCCCAGCATTTT. This sequence encodes CSAGVAAGEPQHF. The chain uses TRBV20-1 and TRBJ1-5, with D unclear. Germline values: CDR1 DFQATT, CDR2 SNEGSKA (reference sequence). The CDR3 contains 13 residues. V dropped 6 bases and J dropped 8 bases, with 17 bases sitting between them.